This TCR beta chain was identified during a study of cytomegalovirus exposure and HLA in healthy donors. Study background: As released early, the data held roughly 85 million unique TCRs from HLA-typed donors.

The germline gives CDR1 SGHRS, CDR2 YFSETQ. The ends lost 0 bases at V and 10 bases at J; junction bases unmatched: 6. CDR3 length: 15 amino acids. The PCR was carried out with 60 Vbeta primers and 13 Jbeta primers. In the source study's methods: There were about 88 million unique TCR beta chains by a later count, and around 10 million of them were shared. The table came from immunoSEQ multiplex PCR; TCRdb's copy has only in-frame clones and leaves some out. V and J calls and clone size are given by that table; D and trimming were obtained from the DNA. The sample gives roughly 150,000 clones, approximately 79% of which show up once; about 2.5% is in the top ten. Remarks on this clone: The target antigen is unknown.

Study-level points and caveats: Certain sequence variants were highly shared and formed a cluster, and this cluster was likely a sequencing artifact.

V usage is TRBV5-1 and J usage is TRBJ2-1, with 11 nucleotides matching TRBD2. The sequence derives from a male donor in good health and CMV-seronegative. The specimen was PBMCs. DNA of the CDR3: TGCGCCAGCAGCTTGGGTAGCGGGGGGGGCGGGGAGCAGTTCTTC. As protein: CASSLGSGGGGEQFF.